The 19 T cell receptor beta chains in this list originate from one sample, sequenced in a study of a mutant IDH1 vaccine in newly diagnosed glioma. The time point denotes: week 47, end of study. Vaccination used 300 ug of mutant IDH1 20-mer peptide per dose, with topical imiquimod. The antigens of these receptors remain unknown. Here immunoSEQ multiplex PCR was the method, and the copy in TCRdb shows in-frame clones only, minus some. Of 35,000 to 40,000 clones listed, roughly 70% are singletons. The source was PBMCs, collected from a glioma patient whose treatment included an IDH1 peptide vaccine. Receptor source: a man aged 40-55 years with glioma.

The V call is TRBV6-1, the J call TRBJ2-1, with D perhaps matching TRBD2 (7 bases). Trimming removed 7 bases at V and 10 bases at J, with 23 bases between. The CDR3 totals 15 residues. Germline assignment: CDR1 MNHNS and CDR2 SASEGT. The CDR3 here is CASTEGTLAPTEQFF. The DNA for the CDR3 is TGTGCCAGCACTGAGGGGACACTAGCGCCCACAGAGCAGTTCTTC.

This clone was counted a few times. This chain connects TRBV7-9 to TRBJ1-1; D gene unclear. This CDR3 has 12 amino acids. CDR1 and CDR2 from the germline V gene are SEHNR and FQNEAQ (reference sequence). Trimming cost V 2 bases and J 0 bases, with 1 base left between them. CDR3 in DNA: TGTGCCAGCAGCTTAATGAACACTGAAGCTTTCTTT. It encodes CASSLMNTEAFF.

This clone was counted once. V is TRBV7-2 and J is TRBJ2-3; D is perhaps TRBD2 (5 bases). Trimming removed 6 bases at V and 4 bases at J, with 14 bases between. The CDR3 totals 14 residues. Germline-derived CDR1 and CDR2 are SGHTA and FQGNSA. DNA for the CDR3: TGTGCCAGCAGGGCCAGAAGCGGAGCAGATACGCAGTATTTT. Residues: CASRARSGADTQYF.

The CDR3 loop is CASKRAGGAADTQYF. The CDR3 nucleotides are TGTGCCAGCAAAAGAGCGGGAGGGGCAGCAGATACGCAGTATTTT. The chain employs TRBV2 and TRBJ2-3; 10 bases match TRBD2. V lost 7 bases, J lost 4 bases, and 8 bases stayed unmatched. This CDR3 has 15 residues. The germline V gene encodes CDR1 SNHLY and CDR2 FYNNEI. Full variable domain (remainder filled in from reference TRBV2 and TRBJ2-3): EPEVTQTPSHQVTQMGQEVILRCVPISNHLYFYWYRQILGQKVEFLVSFYNNEISEKSEIFDDQFSVERPDGSNFTLKIRSTKLEDSAMYFCASKRAGGAADTQYFGPGTRLTVL.

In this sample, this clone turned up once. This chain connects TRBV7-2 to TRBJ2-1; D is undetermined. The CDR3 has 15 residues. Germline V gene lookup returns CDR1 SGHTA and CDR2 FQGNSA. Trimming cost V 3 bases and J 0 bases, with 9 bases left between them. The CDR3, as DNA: TGTGCCAGCAGCTTGGACGGAGACTCCTACAATGAGCAGTTCTTC. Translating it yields CASSLDGDSYNEQFF.

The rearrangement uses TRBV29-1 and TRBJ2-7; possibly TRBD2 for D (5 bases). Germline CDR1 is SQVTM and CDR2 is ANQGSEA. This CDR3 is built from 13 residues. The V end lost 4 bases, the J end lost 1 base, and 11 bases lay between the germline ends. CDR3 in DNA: TGCAGCGTTGCACCCCCGGGGTCCTACGAGCAGTACTTC. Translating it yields CSVAPPGSYEQYF.

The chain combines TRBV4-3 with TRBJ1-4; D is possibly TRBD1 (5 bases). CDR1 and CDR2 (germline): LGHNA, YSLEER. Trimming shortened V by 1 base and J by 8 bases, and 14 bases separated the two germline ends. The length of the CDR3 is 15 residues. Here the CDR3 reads CASSQAYRGNEKLFF. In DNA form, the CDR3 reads TGCGCCAGCAGCCAAGCGTATAGGGGTAACGAAAAACTGTTTTTT.

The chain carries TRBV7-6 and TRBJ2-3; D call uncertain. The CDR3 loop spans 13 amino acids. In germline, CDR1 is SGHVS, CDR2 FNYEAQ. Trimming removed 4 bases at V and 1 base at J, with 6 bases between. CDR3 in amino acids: CASSSLGTDTQYF. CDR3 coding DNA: TGTGCCAGCAGCTCACTGGGCACAGATACGCAGTATTTT.

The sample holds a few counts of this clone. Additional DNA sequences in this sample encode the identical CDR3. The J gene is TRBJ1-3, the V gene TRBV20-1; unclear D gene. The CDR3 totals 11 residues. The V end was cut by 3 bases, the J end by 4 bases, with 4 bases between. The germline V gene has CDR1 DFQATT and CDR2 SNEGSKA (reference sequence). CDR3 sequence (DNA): TGCAGTGCTAGTGCAGGAAACACCATATATTTT. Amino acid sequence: CSASAGNTIYF.

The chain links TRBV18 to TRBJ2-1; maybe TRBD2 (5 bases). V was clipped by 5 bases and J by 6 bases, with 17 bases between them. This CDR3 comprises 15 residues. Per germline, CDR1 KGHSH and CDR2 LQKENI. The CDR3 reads CASSTVAQLGNEQFF. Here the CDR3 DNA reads TGTGCCAGCTCAACGGTAGCGCAACTTGGCAATGAGCAGTTCTTC.

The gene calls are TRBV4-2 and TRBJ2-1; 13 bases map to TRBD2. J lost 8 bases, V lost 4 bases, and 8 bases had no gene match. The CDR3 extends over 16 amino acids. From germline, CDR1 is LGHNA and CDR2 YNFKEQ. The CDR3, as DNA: TGTGCCAGCAGCCCCGGGACTAGCGGGATCATTGATGAGCAGTTCTTC. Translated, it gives CASSPGTSGIIDEQFF.

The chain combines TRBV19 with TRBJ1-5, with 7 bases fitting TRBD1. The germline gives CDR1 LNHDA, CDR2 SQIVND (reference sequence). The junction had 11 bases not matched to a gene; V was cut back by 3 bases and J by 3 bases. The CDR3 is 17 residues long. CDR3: CASSISVRGQINQPQHF. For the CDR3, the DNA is TGTGCCAGTAGTATCTCCGTTCGGGGACAGATCAATCAGCCCCAGCATTTT. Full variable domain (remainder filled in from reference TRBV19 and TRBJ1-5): DGGITQSPKYLFRKEGQNVTLSCEQNLNHDAMYWYRQDPGQGLRLIYYSQIVNDFQKGDIAEGYSVSREKKESFPLTVTSAQKNPTAFYLCASSISVRGQINQPQHFGDGTRLSIL.

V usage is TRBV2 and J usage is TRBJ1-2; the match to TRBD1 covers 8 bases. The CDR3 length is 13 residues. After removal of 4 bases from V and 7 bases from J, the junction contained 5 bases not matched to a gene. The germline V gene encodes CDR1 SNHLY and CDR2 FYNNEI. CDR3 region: CASSGTGTFGYTF. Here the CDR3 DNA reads TGTGCCAGCAGTGGGACAGGGACGTTTGGCTACACCTTC.

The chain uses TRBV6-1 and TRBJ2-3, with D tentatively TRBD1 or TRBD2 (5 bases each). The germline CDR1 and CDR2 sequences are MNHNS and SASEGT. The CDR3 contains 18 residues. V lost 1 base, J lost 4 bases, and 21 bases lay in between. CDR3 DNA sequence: TGTGCCAGCAGTGAAGTCCCGGGACCCTCGGGGTTCGCAGATACGCAGTATTTT. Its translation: CASSEVPGPSGFADTQYF.

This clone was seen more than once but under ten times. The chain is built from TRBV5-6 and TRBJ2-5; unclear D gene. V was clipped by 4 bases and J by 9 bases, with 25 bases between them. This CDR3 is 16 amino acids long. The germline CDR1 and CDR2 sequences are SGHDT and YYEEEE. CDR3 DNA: TGTGCCAGCAGCCCCCCCGGTATGGACCTTCTGGCAGCCCAGTACTTC. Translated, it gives CASSPPGMDLLAAQYF. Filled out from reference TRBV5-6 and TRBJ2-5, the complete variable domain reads DAGVTQSPTHLIKTRGQQVTLRCSPKSGHDTVSWYQQALGQGPQFIFQYYEEEERQRGNFPDRFSGHQFPNYSSELNVNALLLGDSALYLCASSPPGMDLLAAQYFGPGTRLLVL.

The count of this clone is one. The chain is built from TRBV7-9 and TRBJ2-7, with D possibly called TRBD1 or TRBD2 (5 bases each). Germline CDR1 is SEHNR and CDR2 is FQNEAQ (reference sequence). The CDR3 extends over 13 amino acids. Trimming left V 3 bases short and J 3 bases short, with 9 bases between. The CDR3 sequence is CASSFGGNYEQYF. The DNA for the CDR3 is TGTGCCAGCAGCTTTGGGGGAAACTACGAGCAGTACTTC.

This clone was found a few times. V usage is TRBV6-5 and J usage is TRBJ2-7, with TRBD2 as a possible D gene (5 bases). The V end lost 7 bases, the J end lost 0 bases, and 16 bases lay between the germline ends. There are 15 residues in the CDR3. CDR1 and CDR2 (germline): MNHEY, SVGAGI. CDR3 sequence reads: CASTPSRGSSYEQYF. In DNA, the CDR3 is TGTGCCAGCACTCCAAGTCGAGGGAGCTCCTACGAGCAGTACTTC.

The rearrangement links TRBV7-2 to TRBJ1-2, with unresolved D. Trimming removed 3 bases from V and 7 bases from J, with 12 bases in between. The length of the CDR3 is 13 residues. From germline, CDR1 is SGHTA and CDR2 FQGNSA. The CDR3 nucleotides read TGTGCCAGCAGCTTTCCCCATGCGGGTGGCTACACCTTC. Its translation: CASSFPHAGGYTF.

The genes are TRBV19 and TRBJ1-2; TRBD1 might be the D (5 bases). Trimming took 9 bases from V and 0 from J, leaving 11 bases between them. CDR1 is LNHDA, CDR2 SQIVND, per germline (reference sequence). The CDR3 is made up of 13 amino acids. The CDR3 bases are TGTGCCAGCAAGGGACGGTCTAACTATGGCTACACCTTC. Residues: CASKGRSNYGYTF.